Each of the 20 T cell receptor beta chains below was sequenced from the same sample in a study of blood T cells in healthy people across ages. Together with a sample-barcoded 5' primer, a J-beta primer mix was included in a second PCR lasting roughly 6 to 12 cycles. TCRdb reanalysed the 5' RACE reads using MiXCR and keeps one entry per CDR3 protein. Here the sample spans roughly 1.9 million distinct CDR3 sequences, approximately 40% being singletons. Input material: blood. These receptors were obtained from a human donor in good health.

This clonotype was counted only a few times. The genes are TRBV4-1 and TRBJ2-4, with D tentatively TRBD1 (5 bases). The tail of the sequence fits TRBJ2-7 better, so the J call may be wrong. Per germline, CDR1 MGHRA and CDR2 YSYEKL. The CDR3 runs 15 residues. This CDR3 reads CASSQIGADLYEQYF. CDR3 in DNA: TGCGCCAGCAGCCAAATAGGGGCAGACTTGTACGAGCAGTACTTC.

In DNA form, the CDR3 reads TGCAGTGCTAGCGAGGGACTACAGGGTTCACCCCTCCACTTT. This translates into CSASEGLQGSPLHF. The V call is TRBV20-1, the J call TRBJ1-6; D might be TRBD1 (6 bases). The CDR3 is 14 residues long. The germline gives CDR1 DFQATT, CDR2 SNEGSKA (reference sequence). V lost 3 bases, J lost 9 bases, and 15 bases lay in between.

This rearrangement joins TRBV5-1 to TRBJ1-2, with a possible D match to TRBD1 (5 bases). V was trimmed by 1 base and J by 4 bases, leaving 14 bases between them. Germline V CDR1 and CDR2: SGHRS, YFSETQ. The CDR3 has 15 residues. The CDR3 nucleotides read TGCGCCAGCAGCTTGTCCGGGCCGAGGGGCTATGGCTACACCTTC. This sequence encodes CASSLSGPRGYGYTF.

This clonotype was found a few times. CDR3 DNA: TGCAGTGCTAGAGGAATGACTAGTCTGAGCGAGCAGTACTTC. Translating it yields CSARGMTSLSEQYF. The chain couples TRBV20-1 to TRBJ2-7; the D gene is possibly TRBD2 (6 bases). Germline CDR1 and CDR2: DFQATT and SNEGSKA (reference sequence). Trimming stripped 1 base from V and 6 bases from J, with 16 bases between. This CDR3 spans 14 amino acids.

The chain couples TRBV10-3 to TRBJ2-4; perhaps TRBD2 as D (5 bases). The germline V and J ends were trimmed by 3 bases and 13 bases, with 13 bases remaining between them. The CDR3 sequence is 12 residues long. CDR1 is ENHRY, CDR2 SYGVKD, per germline. The CDR3 loop reads CAISDGVDEQYF. CDR3 DNA: TGTGCCATCAGTGACGGGGTGGATGAGCAGTACTTC.

This chain joins TRBV5-1 and TRBJ2-2, with TRBD1 identical over 7 bases. The ends lost 4 bases at V and 6 bases at J; junction bases unmatched: 6. CDR1 and CDR2 from the germline V gene are SGHRS and YFSETQ. The length of the CDR3 is 14 residues. The CDR3 bases are TGCGCCAGCAGCGTACGCACAGGGGCCGGGGAGCTGTTTTTT. It translates to CASSVRTGAGELFF.

In regard to this clonotype: An end of the junction differs from the germline gene, which may be a read error. The gene calls are TRBV20-1 and TRBJ2-3, with D tentatively TRBD2 (5 bases). Germline lookup yields CDR1 DFQATT and CDR2 SNEGSKA (reference sequence). The CDR3 length is 13 residues. CDR3 in amino acids: CSTSKAGTDTQYF. The CDR3 nucleotides read TGCAGTACTAGTAAGGCAGGCACAGATACGCAGTATTTT.

This clonotype has just a few counts. The V and J genes are TRBV29-1 and TRBJ1-4, with D unclear. The germline gives CDR1 SQVTM, CDR2 ANQGSEA. The V end lost 6 bases, the J end lost 7 bases, and 15 bases lay between the germline ends. The CDR3 length is 13 residues. The CDR3 DNA sequence: TGCAGCGTGGCTTCCGGTGTGGGTGAAAAACTGTTTTTT. As protein: CSVASGVGEKLFF.

The V gene is TRBV4-1, the J gene TRBJ1-5, with no clear D. V dropped 2 bases and J dropped 0 bases, with 14 bases sitting between them. CDR3 length equals 17 residues. Per the germline V gene, CDR1 is MGHRA and CDR2 is YSYEKL. The CDR3 sequence: CASSQLGRVNSNQPQHF. DNA of the CDR3: TGCGCCAGCAGCCAACTAGGGCGAGTAAATAGCAATCAGCCCCAGCATTTT.

This clonotype has a handful of counts. The chain combines TRBV7-2 with TRBJ2-1, with D maybe TRBD2 (6 bases). V lost 0 bases, J lost 5 bases, and 8 bases lay in between. Germline V gene data show CDR1 as SGHTA and CDR2 as FQGNSA. The CDR3 totals 14 residues. The CDR3 bases are TGTGCCAGCAGCTTAGCGACTAGAAACAATGAGCAGTTCTTC. This gives the protein CASSLATRNNEQFF.

The CDR3, as DNA: TGTGCCAGCAGCTTGTATTCGGGGGACCAGCCCCAGCATTTT. Amino acid sequence: CASSLYSGDQPQHF. The chain joins TRBV5-5 to TRBJ1-5; TRBD1 is a possible D gene (5 bases). Trimming removed 1 base at V and 7 bases at J, with 12 bases between. This CDR3 is built from 14 residues. Per germline, CDR1 SGHKS and CDR2 YYEKEE (reference sequence).

The chain joins TRBV28 to TRBJ2-7, with TRBD1 as a possible D gene (6 bases). Germline CDR1 and CDR2: MDHEN and SYDVKM. The CDR3 has 14 amino acids. The V and J ends lost 7 bases and 3 bases respectively, with 16 bases between them. CDR3: CASIKQGMSYEQYF. For the CDR3, the DNA is TGTGCCAGCATCAAACAGGGAATGAGCTACGAGCAGTACTTC.

V is TRBV20-1 and J is TRBJ1-1; no clear D. There are 14 residues in the CDR3. The germline V gene has CDR1 DFQATT and CDR2 SNEGSKA (reference sequence). Trimming pared 3 bases from V and 5 bases from J, leaving 16 bases between. CDR3 sequence (DNA): TGCAGTGCTAGGGTCCCGGCACCCCGGACTGAAGCTTTCTTT. Protein product: CSARVPAPRTEAFF.

This clonotype turned up a few times. CDR3 nucleotide sequence: TGTGCCTCCCAGGGGCCGAGGAGTGAGCAGTACTTC. The encoded protein is CASQGPRSEQYF. The V call is TRBV6-1, the J call TRBJ2-7; D may be TRBD1 (6 bases). Trimming removed 11 bases from V and 7 bases from J, with 18 bases in between. The CDR3 length is 12 residues. Germline CDR1 MNHNS, CDR2 SASEGT.

The genes are TRBV6-2 or TRBV6-3 and TRBJ2-1, with D uncertain. The germline CDR1 and CDR2 sequences are MNHEY and SVGEGT. Trimming removed 6 bases at V and 5 bases at J, with 8 bases between. The CDR3 contains 12 residues. The CDR3 DNA reads as TGTGCCAGCAGCTATCTAGACAATGAGCAGTTCTTC. This gives the protein CASSYLDNEQFF.

This clonotype was picked up a small number of times. This chain connects TRBV20-1 to TRBJ2-3, with TRBD2 matching over 7 bases. The CDR3 is 13 amino acids. The germline V gene encodes CDR1 DFQATT and CDR2 SNEGSKA (reference sequence). Trimming cost V 6 bases and J 0 bases; bases outside gene matches: 3. The CDR3 region is CSASSGSTDTQYF. The DNA for the CDR3 is TGCAGTGCCAGTAGCGGGAGCACAGATACGCAGTATTTT.

The genes are TRBV6-2 or TRBV6-3 and TRBJ2-2, with TRBD2 matching over 8 bases. This CDR3 comprises 15 residues. The germline V gene encodes CDR1 MNHEY and CDR2 SVGEGT. The V segment lost 0 bases and the J segment 5 bases; nucleotides outside the gene matches: 2. For the CDR3, the DNA is TGTGCCAGCAGTTACTCTAGCGGGGAAACCGGGGAGCTGTTTTTT. It codes for CASSYSSGETGELFF.

This rearrangement joins TRBV7-9 to TRBJ1-2, with D perhaps matching TRBD1 (5 bases). This CDR3 is built from 14 residues. Looked up from germline, CDR1 is SEHNR and CDR2 is FQNEAQ (reference sequence). V lost 6 bases to trimming and J lost 6 bases, with 17 bases between them. Written as DNA, the CDR3 is TGTGCCAGCAGTCAAATGGGGGGTTTCAATGGCTACACCTTC. This encodes CASSQMGGFNGYTF.

This clonotype was detected only a few times. V and J are TRBV29-1 and TRBJ2-7, with 8 bases aligning to TRBD1. Germline V gene data show CDR1 as SQVTM and CDR2 as ANQGSEA. The length of the CDR3 is 14 residues. With 4 bases clipped from V and 3 bases from J, the junction kept 8 bases outside the gene matches. The CDR3 sequence is CSVVWTGLNYEQYF. The DNA for the CDR3 is TGCAGCGTTGTATGGACAGGGTTAAACTACGAGCAGTACTTC.

The chain joins TRBV7-9 to TRBJ1-4; 8 nucleotides align to TRBD1. CDR1 is SEHNR, CDR2 FQNEAQ, per germline (reference sequence). The junction had 5 bases not matched to a gene; V was cut back by 5 bases and J by 3 bases. CDR3 length: 15 amino acids. In DNA form, the CDR3 reads TGTGCCAGCAGCGCCTGGACAGGGTCTAATGAAAAACTGTTTTTT. It encodes CASSAWTGSNEKLFF.